This TCR beta chain appears in the sequencing data of a study of shared clonotypes between healthy human individuals. On the study more broadly: Aged between 18 and 49, the donors were a couple of women and three men. There were three CD4 naive, three CD4 memory, two CD8 naive and one CD8 memory plates per donor. Study-wide results and limits: Estimated richness was generally greater in naive than memory subsets.

Naivety among CD8 cells was defined by CD45RO negativity and positive CCR7 selection, thereby excluding terminally differentiated effector memory CD45RA+ cells. This clone was seen once. Its antigen is still unknown. Other nucleotide sequences in the sample specify the same CDR3. Researchers ran the assay at a deep level. Only in-frame clones appear in the TCRdb table, and some are missing; sequencing was by immunoSEQ multiplex PCR. Here the sample spans around 1.9 million clones, roughly 91% being singletons. Sequencing was done on a sample of naive CD8+ T cells from PBMCs. The receptor's source is a man younger than 30 in good health. Some clones in this sample may be carry-over from other donors' samples.

Here the CDR3 reads CASSLSGGSYNEQFF. The CDR3 DNA reads as TGTGCCAGCAGTTTAAGCGGTGGCTCCTACAATGAGCAGTTCTTC. The V and J genes are TRBV27 and TRBJ2-1, with TRBD2 as a possible D gene (5 bases). Trimming pared 2 bases from V and 0 bases from J, leaving 8 bases between. Looked up from germline, CDR1 is MNHEY and CDR2 is SMNVEV (reference sequence). The CDR3 covers 15 residues.